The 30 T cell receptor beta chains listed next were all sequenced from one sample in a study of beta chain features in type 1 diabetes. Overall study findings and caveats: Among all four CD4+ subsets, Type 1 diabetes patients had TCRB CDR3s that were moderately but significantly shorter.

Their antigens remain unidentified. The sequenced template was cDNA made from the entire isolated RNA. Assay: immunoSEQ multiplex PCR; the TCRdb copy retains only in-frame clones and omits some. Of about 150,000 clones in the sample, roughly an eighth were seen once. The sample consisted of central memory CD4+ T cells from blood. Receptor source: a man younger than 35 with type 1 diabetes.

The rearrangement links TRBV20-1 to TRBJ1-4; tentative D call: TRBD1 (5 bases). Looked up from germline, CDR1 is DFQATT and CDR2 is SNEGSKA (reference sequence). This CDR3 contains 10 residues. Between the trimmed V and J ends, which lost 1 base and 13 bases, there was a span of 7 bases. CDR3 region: CSARGGGLFF. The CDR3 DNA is TGCAGTGCTAGAGGGGGGGGACTGTTTTTT.

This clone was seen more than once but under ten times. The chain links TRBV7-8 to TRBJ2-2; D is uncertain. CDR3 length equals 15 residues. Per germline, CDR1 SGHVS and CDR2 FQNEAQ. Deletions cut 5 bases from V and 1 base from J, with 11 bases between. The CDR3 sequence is CASSPGSLNTGELFF. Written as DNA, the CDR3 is TGTGCCAGCAGCCCCGGGTCCTTGAACACCGGGGAGCTGTTTTTT.

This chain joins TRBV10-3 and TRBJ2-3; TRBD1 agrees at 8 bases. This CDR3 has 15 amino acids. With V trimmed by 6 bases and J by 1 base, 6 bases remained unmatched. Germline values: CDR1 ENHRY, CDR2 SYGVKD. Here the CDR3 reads CAISEQTGGTDTQYF. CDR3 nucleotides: TGTGCCATCAGCGAACAGACAGGGGGCACAGATACGCAGTATTTT.

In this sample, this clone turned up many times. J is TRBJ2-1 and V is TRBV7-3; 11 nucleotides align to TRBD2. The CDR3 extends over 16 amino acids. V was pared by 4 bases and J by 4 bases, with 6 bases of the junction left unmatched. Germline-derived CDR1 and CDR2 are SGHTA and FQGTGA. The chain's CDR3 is CASSSTSGDLYNEQFF. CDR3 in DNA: TGTGCCAGCAGCTCGACTAGCGGGGACTTATACAATGAGCAGTTCTTC. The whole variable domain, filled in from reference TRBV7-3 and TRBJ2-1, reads GAGVSQTPSNKVTEKGKYVELRCDPISGHTALYWYRQSLGQGPEFLIYFQGTGAADDSGLPNDRFFAVRPEGSVSTLKIQRTERGDSAVYLCASSSTSGDLYNEQFFGPGTRLTVL.

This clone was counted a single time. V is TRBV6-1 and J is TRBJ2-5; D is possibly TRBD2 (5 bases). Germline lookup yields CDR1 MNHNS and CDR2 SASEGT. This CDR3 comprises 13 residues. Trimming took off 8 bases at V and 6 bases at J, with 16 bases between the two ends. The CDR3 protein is CASEGIDGQTQYF. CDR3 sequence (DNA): TGTGCCAGCGAGGGCATCGACGGGCAGACCCAGTACTTC.

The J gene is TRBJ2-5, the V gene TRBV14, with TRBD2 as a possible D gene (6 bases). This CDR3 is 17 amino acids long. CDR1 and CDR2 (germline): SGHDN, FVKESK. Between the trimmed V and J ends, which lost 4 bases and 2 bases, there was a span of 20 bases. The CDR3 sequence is CASSPGLAAPRQETQYF. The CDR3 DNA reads TGTGCCAGCAGCCCGGGACTGGCTGCTCCAAGACAAGAGACCCAGTACTTC.

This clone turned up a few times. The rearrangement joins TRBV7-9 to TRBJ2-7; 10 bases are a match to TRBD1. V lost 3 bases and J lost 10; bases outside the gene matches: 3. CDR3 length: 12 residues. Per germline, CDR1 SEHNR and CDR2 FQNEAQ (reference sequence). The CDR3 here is CASSFDRGLQYF. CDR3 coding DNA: TGTGCCAGCAGCTTCGACAGGGGGCTCCAGTACTTC.

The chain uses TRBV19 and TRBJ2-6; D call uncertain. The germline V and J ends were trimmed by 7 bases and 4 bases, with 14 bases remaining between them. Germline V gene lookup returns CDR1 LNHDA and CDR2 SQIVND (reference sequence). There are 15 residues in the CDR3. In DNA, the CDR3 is TGTGCCAGTACCATGGCCCTCTCCGGGGCCAACGTCCTGACTTTC. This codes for CASTMALSGANVLTF. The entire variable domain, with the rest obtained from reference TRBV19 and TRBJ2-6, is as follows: DGGITQSPKYLFRKEGQNVTLSCEQNLNHDAMYWYRQDPGQGLRLIYYSQIVNDFQKGDIAEGYSVSREKKESFPLTVTSAQKNPTAFYLCASTMALSGANVLTFGAGSRLTVL.

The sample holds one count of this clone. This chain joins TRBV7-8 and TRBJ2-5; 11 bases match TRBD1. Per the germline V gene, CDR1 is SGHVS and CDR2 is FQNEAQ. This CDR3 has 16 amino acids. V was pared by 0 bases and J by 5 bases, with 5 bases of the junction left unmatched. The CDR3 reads CASSLAGTGGEETQYF. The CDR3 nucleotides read TGTGCCAGCAGCTTAGCGGGGACAGGGGGGGAGGAGACCCAGTACTTC.

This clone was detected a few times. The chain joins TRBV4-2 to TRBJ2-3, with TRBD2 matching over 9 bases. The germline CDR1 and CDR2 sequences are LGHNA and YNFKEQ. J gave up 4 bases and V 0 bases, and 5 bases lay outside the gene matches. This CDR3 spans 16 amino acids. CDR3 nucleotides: TGTGCCAGCAGCCAAGATCGTAGCGGGGGTGCAGATACGCAGTATTTT. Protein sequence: CASSQDRSGGADTQYF.

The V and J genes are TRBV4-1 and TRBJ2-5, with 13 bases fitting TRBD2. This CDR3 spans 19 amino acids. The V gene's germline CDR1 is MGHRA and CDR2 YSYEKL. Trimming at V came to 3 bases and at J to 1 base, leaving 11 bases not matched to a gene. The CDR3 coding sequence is TGCGCCAGCAGCCAGGAGCCTCCGGGACTAGCGGGGATCCAAGAGACCCAGTACTTC. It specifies CASSQEPPGLAGIQETQYF.

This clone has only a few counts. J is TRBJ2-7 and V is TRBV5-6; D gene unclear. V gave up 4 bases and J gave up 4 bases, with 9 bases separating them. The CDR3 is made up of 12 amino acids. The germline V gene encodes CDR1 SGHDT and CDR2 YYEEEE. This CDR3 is CASSPTGYEQYF. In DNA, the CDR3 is TGTGCCAGCAGCCCTACCGGATACGAGCAGTACTTC.

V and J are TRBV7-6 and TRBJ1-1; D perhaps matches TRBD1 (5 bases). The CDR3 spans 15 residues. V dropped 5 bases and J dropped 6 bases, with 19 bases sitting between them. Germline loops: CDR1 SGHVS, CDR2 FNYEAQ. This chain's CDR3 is CASSNRQTIGAEAFF. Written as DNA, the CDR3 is TGTGCCAGCAGCAATCGACAGACTATAGGCGCTGAAGCTTTCTTT.

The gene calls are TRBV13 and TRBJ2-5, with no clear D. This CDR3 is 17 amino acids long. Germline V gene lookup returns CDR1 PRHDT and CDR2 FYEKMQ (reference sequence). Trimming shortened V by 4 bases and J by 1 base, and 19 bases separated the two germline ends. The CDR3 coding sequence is TGTGCCAGCAGCTCATATGCAACCCCCGGTAGCCAAGAGACCCAGTACTTC. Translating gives CASSSYATPGSQETQYF.

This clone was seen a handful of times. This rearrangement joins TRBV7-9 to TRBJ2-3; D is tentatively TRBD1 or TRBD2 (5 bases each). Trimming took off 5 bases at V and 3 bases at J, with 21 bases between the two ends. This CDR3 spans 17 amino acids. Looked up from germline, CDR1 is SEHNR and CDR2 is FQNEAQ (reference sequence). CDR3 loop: CASSLRLGTVATDTQYF. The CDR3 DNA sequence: TGTGCCAGCAGCCTCCGACTGGGGACGGTTGCAACAGATACGCAGTATTTT.

The CDR3 DNA follows: TGCGCCAGACTCCACATTGGGCGGGGGCCCTTGATGCAAGAGACCCAGTACTTC. This translates into CARLHIGRGPLMQETQYF. The rearrangement uses TRBV4-1 and TRBJ2-5, with a possible D match to TRBD2 (7 bases). The CDR3 has 18 amino acids. Germline V lookup: CDR1 MGHRA, CDR2 YSYEKL. V was clipped by 9 bases and J by 2 bases, with 28 bases between them.

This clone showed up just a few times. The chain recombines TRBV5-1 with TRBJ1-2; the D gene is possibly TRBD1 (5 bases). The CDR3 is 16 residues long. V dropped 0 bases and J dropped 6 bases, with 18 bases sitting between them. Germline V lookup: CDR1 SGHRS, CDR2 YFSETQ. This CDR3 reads CASSLAAGPTANGYTF. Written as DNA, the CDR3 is TGCGCCAGCAGCTTGGCGGCAGGGCCAACCGCGAATGGCTACACCTTC.

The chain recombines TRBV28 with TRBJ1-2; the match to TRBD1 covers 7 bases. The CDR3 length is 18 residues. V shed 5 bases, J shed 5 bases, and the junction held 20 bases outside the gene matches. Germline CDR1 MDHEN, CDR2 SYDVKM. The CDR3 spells CASSHPQGRGPMGYGYTF. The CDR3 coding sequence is TGTGCCAGCAGTCACCCCCAGGGGAGGGGGCCAATGGGGTATGGCTACACCTTC.

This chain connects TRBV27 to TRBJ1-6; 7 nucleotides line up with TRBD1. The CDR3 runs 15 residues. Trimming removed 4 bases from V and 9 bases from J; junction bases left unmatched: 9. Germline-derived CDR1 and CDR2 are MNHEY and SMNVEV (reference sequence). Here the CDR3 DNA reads TGTGCCAGCAGTTGGGGTGGGACAGATCCTTCACCCCTCCACTTT. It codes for CASSWGGTDPSPLHF.

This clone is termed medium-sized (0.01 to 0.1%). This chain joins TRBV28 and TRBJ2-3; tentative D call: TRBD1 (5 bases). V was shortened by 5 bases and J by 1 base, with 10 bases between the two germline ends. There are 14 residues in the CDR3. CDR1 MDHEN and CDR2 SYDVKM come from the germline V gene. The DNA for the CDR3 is TGTGCCAGCAGTCCCTTGACAGGCACAGATACGCAGTATTTT. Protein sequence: CASSPLTGTDTQYF.

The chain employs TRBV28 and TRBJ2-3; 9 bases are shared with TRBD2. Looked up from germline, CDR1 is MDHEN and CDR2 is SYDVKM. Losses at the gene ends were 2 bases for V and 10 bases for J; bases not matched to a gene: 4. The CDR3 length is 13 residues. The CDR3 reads CASSLAGGLAQYF. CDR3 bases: TGTGCCAGCAGTTTAGCGGGGGGGCTAGCGCAGTATTTT.

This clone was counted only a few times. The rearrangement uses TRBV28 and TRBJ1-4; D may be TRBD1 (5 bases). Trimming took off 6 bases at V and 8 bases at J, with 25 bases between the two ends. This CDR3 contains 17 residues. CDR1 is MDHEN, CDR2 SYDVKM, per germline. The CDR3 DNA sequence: TGTGCCAGCAGCCAACGGGGACTCCGGAGCCCACCCGAAAAACTGTTTTTT. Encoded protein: CASSQRGLRSPPEKLFF. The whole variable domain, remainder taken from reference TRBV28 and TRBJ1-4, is DVKVTQSSRYLVKRTGEKVFLECVQDMDHENMFWYRQDPGLGLRLIYFSYDVKMKEKGDIPEGYSVSREKKERFSLILESASTNQTSMYLCASSQRGLRSPPEKLFFGSGTQLSVL.

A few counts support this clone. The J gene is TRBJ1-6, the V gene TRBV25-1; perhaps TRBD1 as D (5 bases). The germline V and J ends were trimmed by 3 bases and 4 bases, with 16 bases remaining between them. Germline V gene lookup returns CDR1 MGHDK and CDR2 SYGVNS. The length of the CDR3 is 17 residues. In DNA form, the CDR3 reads TGTGCCAGCAGTGATAAGAAGGGAACAGGATATAATTCACCCCTCCACTTT. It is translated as CASSDKKGTGYNSPLHF.

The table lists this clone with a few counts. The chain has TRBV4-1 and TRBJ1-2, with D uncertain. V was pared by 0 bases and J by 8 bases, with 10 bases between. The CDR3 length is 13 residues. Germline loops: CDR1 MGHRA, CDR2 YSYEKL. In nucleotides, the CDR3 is TGCGCCAGCAGCCAAGAAATGACATCAGGCTACACCTTC. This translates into CASSQEMTSGYTF.

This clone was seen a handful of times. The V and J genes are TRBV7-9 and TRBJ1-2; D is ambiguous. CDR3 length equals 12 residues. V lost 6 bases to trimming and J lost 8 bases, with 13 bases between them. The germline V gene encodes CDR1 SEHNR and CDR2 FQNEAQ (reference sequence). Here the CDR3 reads CASSSRQEGYTF. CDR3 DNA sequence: TGTGCCAGCAGTTCCAGGCAGGAGGGCTACACCTTC.

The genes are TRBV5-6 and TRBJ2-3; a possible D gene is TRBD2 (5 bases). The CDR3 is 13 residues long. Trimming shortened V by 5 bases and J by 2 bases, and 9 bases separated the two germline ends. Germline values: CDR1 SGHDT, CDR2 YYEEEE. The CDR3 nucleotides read TGTGCCAGCAGGGTGAGGGCCACAGATACGCAGTATTTT. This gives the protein CASRVRATDTQYF.

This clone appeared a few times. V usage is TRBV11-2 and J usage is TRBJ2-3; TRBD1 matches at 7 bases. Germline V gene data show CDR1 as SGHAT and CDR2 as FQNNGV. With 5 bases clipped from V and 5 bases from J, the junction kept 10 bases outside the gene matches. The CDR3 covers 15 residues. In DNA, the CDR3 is TGTGCCAGCAGCCTGGGACAGCCCTTCGGAGATACGCAGTATTTT. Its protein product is CASSLGQPFGDTQYF.

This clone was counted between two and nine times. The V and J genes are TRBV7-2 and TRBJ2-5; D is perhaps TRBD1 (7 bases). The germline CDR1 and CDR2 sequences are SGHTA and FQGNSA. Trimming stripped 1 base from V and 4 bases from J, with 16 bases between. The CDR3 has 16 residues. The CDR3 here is CASSLGAGGRRETQYF. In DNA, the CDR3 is TGTGCCAGCAGCTTAGGTGCAGGGGGGAGGAGAGAGACCCAGTACTTC.

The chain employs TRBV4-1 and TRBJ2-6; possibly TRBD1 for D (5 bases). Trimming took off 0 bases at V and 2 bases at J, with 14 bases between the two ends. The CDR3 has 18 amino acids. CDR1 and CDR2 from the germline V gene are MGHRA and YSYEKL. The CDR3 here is CASSQEGRKYTGANVLTF. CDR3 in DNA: TGCGCCAGCAGCCAAGAGGGGCGTAAATATACTGGGGCCAACGTCCTGACTTTC.

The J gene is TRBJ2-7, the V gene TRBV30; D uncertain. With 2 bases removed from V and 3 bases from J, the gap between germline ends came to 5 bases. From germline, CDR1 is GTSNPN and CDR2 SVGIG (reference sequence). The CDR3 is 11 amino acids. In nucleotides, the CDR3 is TGTGCCTGGAGTCAATACTACGAGCAGTACTTC. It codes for CAWSQYYEQYF.